This record covers a single T cell receptor beta chain. Antigen: not known. The method was immunoSEQ multiplex PCR; TCRdb's version includes in-frame clones alone and lacks a portion of them. This sample yields about 100,000 clones, of which about 86% are seen a single time; approximately 1.5% belongs to the top ten. These data are taken from a study of T cell responses to AZD1222 COVID-19 vaccine. Turning to the study itself: Second-dose timings of about 4 or about 12 weeks were pooled. Notes on the study in general: Donors were chiefly white British, with a greater number of females, and clonal diversity was perhaps underestimated. Spike was spanned by vaccine-associated CD4 TCRs, which were dominant at 160-218 and 743-854.

Losses at the gene ends were 5 bases for V and 6 bases for J; bases not matched to a gene: 6. This CDR3 spans 12 amino acids. CDR1 SQVTM and CDR2 ANQGSEA come from the germline V gene. The sample in question was peripheral blood, obtained on day 0 of AZD1222 vaccination. The chain combines TRBV29-1 with TRBJ1-2; 7 positions agree with TRBD1. The sequence came from an adult in good health. The CDR3 DNA sequence: TGCAGCGTTCAGGGGGGAGGGGATGGCTACACCTTC. Protein product: CSVQGGGDGYTF.